This T cell receptor beta chain was identified during a study of T cells in Graves' hyperthyroidism and ophthalmopathy. Overall study context: Peripheral blood was obtained at initial diagnosis, preceding any treatment.

What was amplified from RNA transcripts were TCR beta CDR3 regions. The HTBI primer set drove a first-round RT-PCR of the TCR CDR3. TCRdb used MiXCR to reprocess the multiplex PCR reads, holding one entry per CDR3 protein. This repertoire shows 550,000 to 650,000 distinct CDR3 sequences, about 15% found once; its top ten account for roughly 5.5%. This clonotype was observed a handful of times. Per the germline V gene, CDR1 is GTSNPN and CDR2 is SVGIG (reference sequence). The CDR3 is made up of 14 amino acids. V gave up 1 base and J gave up 4 bases; unmatched junction bases: 5. The J gene is TRBJ2-7, the V gene TRBV30, with TRBD1 matching 9 bases. Sequenced sample: blood. This clonotype was obtained from a woman younger than 45 with Graves' hyperthyroidism that later progressed to Graves' ophthalmopathy. The CDR3 sequence is CAWSDGTGFYEQYF. The CDR3 nucleotides are TGTGCCTGGAGTGACGGGACAGGGTTTTACGAGCAGTACTTC. Supplemented by reference TRBV30 and TRBJ2-7, the full variable domain reads SQTIHQWPATLVQPVGSPLSLECTVEGTSNPNLYWYRQAAGRGLQLLFYSVGIGQISSEVPQNLSASRPQDRQFILSSKKLLLSDSGFYLCAWSDGTGFYEQYFGPGTRLTVT.